Reported below is one T cell receptor beta chain. This sample is part of a study of CD8 T cells in ankylosing spondylitis. TCRdb itself ran the 5' RACE reads through MiXCR, one entry per CDR3 protein. The sample has about 230,000 distinct CDR3 sequences; roughly 8% are singletons. The sequenced sample consisted of blood, either unsorted or a sorted T cell fraction (not recorded which). The receptor was isolated from a female donor with ankylosing spondylitis or in good health (not recorded which).

Written as DNA, the CDR3 is TGTGCCAGCAGGATCCGGACAGGGGAAGGCTACGAGCAGTACTTC. Its protein product is CASRIRTGEGYEQYF. The V call is TRBV28, the J call TRBJ2-7; 9 nucleotides match TRBD1. CDR3 length equals 15 residues. The V and J ends lost 6 bases and 3 bases, in that order; junction bases with no gene match: 9. Germline CDR1 is MDHEN and CDR2 is SYDVKM.